This TCR beta chain was identified in a study of cytomegalovirus exposure and HLA in healthy donors. Study context: The 100 to 150 validation repertoires and the roughly 680 first-cohort repertoires shared a platform, a later analysis reported.

Note on this clone: The antigen is unknown.

General study results and limits: The tendency of first-cohort TCR clusters to co-occur in the approximately 110 validation repertoires was identified by a subsequent analysis. Many donors carried some public TCRs, although rarity characterized most TCR sequences. Cytomegalovirus association was listed for 164 TCR beta chains.

Clones were sequenced by immunoSEQ multiplex PCR, and TCRdb holds only the in-frame ones, with some missing. The sample records over 85,000 clones, 88% being singletons. The sequence came from a woman in her thirties in good health and CMV-seropositive. Sequences were obtained from PBMCs.

In nucleotides, the CDR3 is TGTGCCAGCAGGAGTTTGCATAGCGGAAACACCATATATTTT. This translates into CASRSLHSGNTIYF. The J gene is TRBJ1-3, the V gene TRBV28; D gene ambiguous. Germline V gives CDR1 MDHEN, CDR2 SYDVKM. CDR3 length equals 14 residues. Deletions cut 6 bases from V and 4 bases from J, with 13 bases between.